One and the same sample provided the 21 T cell receptor beta chains below, sequenced in a study of blood T cell repertoires in COVID-19 (dated by TCRdb to the early 2020s). Preparation of the library involved the immunoSEQ multiplex PCR assay. Here the immuneACCESS table is served through TCRdb, limited to in-frame sequences with V and J called. Missing clones are a known gap in these copies; in checked studies unresolved V genes cover under half, and the rest lacks a known reason. Counted in this sample were approximately 200,000 clones; about 93% of them appeared once. Around 0.8% of the sample is in the top ten clones. Sequencing was performed on peripheral blood. These receptors originate from a man aged 25-40 years with COVID-19, enrolled during active disease.

The rearrangement joins TRBV18 to TRBJ2-4, with unresolved D. Looked up from germline, CDR1 is KGHSH and CDR2 is LQKENI. The CDR3 consists of 16 residues. The ends were cut back, 2 bases at V and 5 bases at J, with 16 bases in the middle. The CDR3 DNA sequence: TGTGCCAGCTCACCAGCCGAGGCCCTCGGAGAAAACATTCAGTACTTC. Its translation: CASSPAEALGENIQYF.

This chain connects TRBV10-1 to TRBJ1-2, with D possibly matching TRBD1 (5 bases). The CDR3 runs 13 residues. Germline assignment: CDR1 WNHNN and CDR2 SYGVQD (reference sequence). V was clipped by 5 bases and J by 4 bases, with 11 bases between them. The CDR3 loop is CASSSGQTYGYTF. CDR3 coding DNA: TGCGCCAGCAGTTCAGGACAAACCTATGGCTACACCTTC.

The rearrangement joins TRBV5-4 to TRBJ2-3, with D possibly TRBD2 on 6 matching bases. V dropped 7 bases and J dropped 0 bases, with 9 bases sitting between them. Per the germline V gene, CDR1 is SGHNT and CDR2 is YYREEE (reference sequence). This CDR3 has 13 amino acids. CDR3 nucleotide sequence: TGTGCCAGCCGGCGGGGAAGCACAGATACGCAGTATTTT. Its translation is CASRRGSTDTQYF.

This clone was recorded only once. CDR3 sequence reads: CASSLTGRMNTEAFF. CDR3 sequence (DNA): TGTGCCAGCAGTTTGACAGGGCGGATGAACACTGAAGCTTTCTTT. The rearrangement joins TRBV27 to TRBJ1-1; TRBD1 matches 7 bases. Germline CDR1 MNHEY, CDR2 SMNVEV (reference sequence). Trimming took 3 bases from V and 0 from J; bases not matched to a gene: 4. The CDR3 loop spans 15 amino acids.

The chain joins TRBV7-3 to TRBJ2-5; the D gene is possibly TRBD1 (6 bases). The CDR3 is 14 residues long. Germline lookup yields CDR1 SGHTA and CDR2 FQGTGA. Between the trimmed V and J ends, which lost 4 bases and 5 bases, there was a span of 14 bases. Here the CDR3 reads CASSYRTGKETQYF. CDR3 in DNA: TGTGCCAGCAGCTACCGTACAGGGAAGGAGACCCAGTACTTC.

V usage is TRBV5-3 and J usage is TRBJ2-7; 13 nucleotides match TRBD2. TRBV5-3 counts as an open reading frame of uncertain function. The J segment lost 5 bases and the V segment lost 4 bases, leaving 15 bases of the junction unmatched. The CDR3 extends over 18 amino acids. The CDR3 region is CARSPGLAGAQGGDEQYF. In nucleotides, the CDR3 is TGTGCCAGAAGCCCCGGACTAGCGGGGGCCCAGGGTGGCGACGAGCAGTACTTC.

The chain recombines TRBV11-1 with TRBJ1-1; D unresolved. Trimming took off 1 base at V and 5 bases at J, with 8 bases between the two ends. The germline V gene encodes CDR1 SGHAT and CDR2 FQDESV (reference sequence). The CDR3 loop spans 13 amino acids. The CDR3 loop is CASSLDSLTEAFF. CDR3 nucleotide sequence: TGTGCCAGCAGCTTAGACAGCCTTACTGAAGCTTTCTTT.

This CDR3 is CASSYGAGEGTQYF. As DNA, the CDR3 is TGTGCCAGCAGTTACGGGGCTGGGGAGGGGACCCAGTACTTC. The J gene is TRBJ2-5, the V gene TRBV6-6; 7 nucleotides align to TRBD2. The CDR3 spans 14 residues. In germline, CDR1 is MNHNY, CDR2 SVGAGI (reference sequence). After removal of 2 bases from V and 7 bases from J, the junction contained 7 bases not matched to a gene.

This chain links TRBV14 with TRBJ2-1; 8 bases line up with TRBD2. The CDR3 is made up of 17 amino acids. The ends lost 0 bases at V and 2 bases at J; junction bases unmatched: 6. Germline CDR1 is SGHDN and CDR2 is FVKESK. In nucleotides, the CDR3 is TGTGCCAGCAGCCAAGATCGGGGGGGCTTAACCTACAATGAGCAGTTCTTC. Its translation is CASSQDRGGLTYNEQFF.

The chain joins TRBV19 to TRBJ1-1; 9 bases match TRBD1. After removal of 4 bases from V and 3 bases from J, the junction contained 9 bases not matched to a gene. The germline gives CDR1 LNHDA, CDR2 SQIVND (reference sequence). This CDR3 has 16 residues. Here the CDR3 reads CASSTDRGKRYTEAFF. In DNA form, the CDR3 reads TGTGCCAGTAGTACGGACAGGGGAAAGAGATACACTGAAGCTTTCTTT.

The rearrangement uses TRBV19 and TRBJ1-5, with 10 bases that match TRBD1. The CDR3 runs 18 residues. V was clipped by 5 bases and J by 0 bases; unmatched bases: 10. Per germline, CDR1 LNHDA and CDR2 SQIVND (reference sequence). The CDR3 is CASSPSGQGLGSNQPQHF. The CDR3 region has the DNA TGTGCCAGTAGTCCCTCGGGACAGGGGCTGGGTAGCAATCAGCCCCAGCATTTT.

This rearrangement joins TRBV2 to TRBJ1-5; 9 nucleotides agree with TRBD1. The junction had 6 bases not matched to a gene; V was cut back by 6 bases and J by 6 bases. The CDR3 is 14 amino acids. CDR1 is SNHLY and CDR2 is FYNNEI in the germline V gene. The CDR3 nucleotides are TGTGCCAGCAGCCTGGGACAGGGAGGTCAGCCCCAGCATTTT. It specifies CASSLGQGGQPQHF.

The rearrangement uses TRBV7-3 and TRBJ2-3, with 13 bases that match TRBD2. V shed 4 bases, J shed 7 bases, and the junction held 8 bases outside the gene matches. The CDR3 has 16 residues. Germline lookup yields CDR1 SGHTA and CDR2 FQGTGA. The CDR3 here is CASSSQLAGGMNTQYF. The CDR3 nucleotides are TGTGCCAGCAGCTCCCAACTAGCGGGGGGGATGAATACGCAGTATTTT.

Only one count was recorded for this clone. The V and J genes are TRBV5-1 and TRBJ1-5, with TRBD1 as a possible D gene (6 bases). The CDR3 runs 15 residues. Germline V gives CDR1 SGHRS, CDR2 YFSETQ. V gave up 0 bases and J gave up 5 bases, with 12 bases separating them. CDR3 in DNA: TGCGCCAGCAGCTTGGCCGGGCCAGGGGATCAGCCCCAGCATTTT. This translates into CASSLAGPGDQPQHF.

CDR3 nucleotides: TGCGCCAGCAGGGGACAGGGGGCCCTCGAGCAGTACTTC. Protein sequence: CASRGQGALEQYF. J is TRBJ2-7 and V is TRBV5-1; 12 positions agree with TRBD1. V was clipped by 5 bases and J by 6 bases; unmatched bases: 3. Germline V gene sequence: CDR1 SGHRS, CDR2 YFSETQ. This CDR3 has 13 residues.

The table lists this clone with a count of one. The chain carries TRBV6-5 and TRBJ1-4; a possible D gene is TRBD1 (5 bases). V was pared by 6 bases and J by 3 bases, with 11 bases between. Per the germline V gene, CDR1 is MNHEY and CDR2 is SVGAGI. The CDR3 covers 14 residues. CDR3 region: CASRRGAPNEKLFF. Here the CDR3 DNA reads TGTGCCAGCAGACGCGGGGCGCCTAATGAAAAACTGTTTTTT.

This chain joins TRBV21-1 and TRBJ1-2; the table's D call TRBD1 went unverified against the DNA. TRBV21-1 counts as a pseudogene. This CDR3 has 16 amino acids. The CDR3 is CASSPSPGQGSYGYTF. CDR3 DNA: TGTGCCAGCAGCCCCTCCCCGGGACAGGGATCCTATGGCTACACCTTC.

The chain recombines TRBV25-1 with TRBJ1-2; TRBD1 aligns across 7 bases. The germline gives CDR1 MGHDK, CDR2 SYGVNS. The CDR3 is made up of 12 amino acids. With 6 bases clipped from V and 5 bases from J, the junction kept 3 bases outside the gene matches. The CDR3 nucleotides are TGTGCCAGCAGGACAGGGCGGTATGGCTACACCTTC. Residues: CASRTGRYGYTF.

This clone was detected only a few times. The chain employs TRBV5-5 and TRBJ2-7, with D possibly matching TRBD2 (5 bases). Germline values: CDR1 SGHKS, CDR2 YYEKEE (reference sequence). This CDR3 region has 15 residues. Trimming took off 1 base at V and 1 base at J, with 12 bases between the two ends. The CDR3 reads CASSLKGRASYEQYF. CDR3 sequence (DNA): TGTGCCAGCAGCTTGAAAGGGCGGGCATCCTACGAGCAGTACTTC.

The rearrangement links TRBV20-1 to TRBJ1-6, with 9 bases aligning to TRBD1. The trim removed 3 bases at V and 8 bases at J, leaving 5 bases unmatched. Germline lookup yields CDR1 DFQATT and CDR2 SNEGSKA (reference sequence). The CDR3 extends over 14 amino acids. This chain's CDR3 is CSASGQGLYSPLHF. In DNA, the CDR3 is TGCAGTGCTAGTGGACAGGGGCTTTATTCACCCCTCCACTTT.

The chain recombines TRBV7-3 with TRBJ2-1, with 10 positions matching TRBD2. CDR1 and CDR2 from the germline V gene are SGHTA and FQGTGA. This CDR3 is built from 15 residues. V gave up 1 base and J gave up 6 bases; unmatched junction bases: 3. The CDR3 coding sequence is TGTGCCAGCAGCTTAAGCAGCGGGGGGGTCAATGAGCAGTTCTTC. It is translated as CASSLSSGGVNEQFF.